This passage covers 8 T cell receptor beta chains from one sample sequenced in a study of blood T cell repertoires in COVID-19. Data came from immunoSEQ multiplex PCR; TCRdb stores just in-frame clones and leaves some out. Among over 250,000 clones listed, roughly 90% were seen once. Sequenced input: PBMCs or T cells enriched from blood (not recorded which). These receptors were taken from a woman in her sixties or seventies who had recovered from COVID-19.

A single count supports this clone. The chain joins TRBV9 to TRBJ2-3; D is perhaps TRBD1 (6 bases). This CDR3 is built from 14 residues. From germline, CDR1 is SGDLS and CDR2 YYNGEE. The V and J ends lost 4 bases and 5 bases respectively, with 14 bases between them. Here the CDR3 reads CASSLGTRRDTQYF. CDR3 in DNA: TGTGCCAGCAGCCTCGGGACAAGGAGAGATACGCAGTATTTT.

This clone was counted a single time. The rearrangement joins TRBV30 to TRBJ1-1, with D hard to call. The length of the CDR3 is 12 residues. Germline V lookup: CDR1 GTSNPN, CDR2 SVGIG (reference sequence). With 1 base removed from V and 6 bases from J, the gap between germline ends came to 9 bases. The CDR3 region is CAWSGGNAEAFF. In nucleotides, the CDR3 is TGTGCCTGGAGTGGAGGCAACGCTGAAGCTTTCTTT.

This chain connects TRBV2 to TRBJ1-1; TRBD1 might be the D (5 bases). The CDR3 sequence is 14 residues long. Germline V gene lookup returns CDR1 SNHLY and CDR2 FYNNEI. V lost 5 bases, J lost 7 bases, and 17 bases lay in between. The CDR3 DNA sequence: TGTGCCAGCAGTATCGATAGGGGATCCCGTGAAGCTTTCTTT. As protein: CASSIDRGSREAFF.

The chain joins TRBV6-6 to TRBJ2-1; 9 positions match TRBD2. The V segment lost 2 bases and the J segment 9 bases; nucleotides outside the gene matches: 11. This CDR3 spans 16 amino acids. Germline-derived CDR1 and CDR2 are MNHNY and SVGAGI (reference sequence). This CDR3 reads CASSYLGSGRGGEQFF. The CDR3 DNA reads as TGTGCCAGCAGTTACCTGGGTAGCGGGAGAGGCGGTGAGCAGTTCTTC.

The chain couples TRBV5-4 to TRBJ2-5, with 9 bases fitting TRBD2. After removal of 1 base from V and 4 bases from J, the junction contained 2 bases not matched to a gene. The CDR3 totals 14 residues. The germline V gene has CDR1 SGHNT and CDR2 YYREEE (reference sequence). The CDR3 DNA reads TGTGCCAGCAGCTTGATACTAGCGGGAGAGACCCAGTACTTC. Encoded protein: CASSLILAGETQYF.

The chain recombines TRBV9 with TRBJ2-7, with 7 bases lining up with TRBD1. The CDR3 covers 14 residues. The ends lost 3 bases at V and 4 bases at J; junction bases unmatched: 7. Germline-derived CDR1 and CDR2 are SGDLS and YYNGEE. The CDR3 nucleotides read TGTGCCAGCAGCGGCGACAGGGTACGGTACGAGCAGTACTTC. Translating gives CASSGDRVRYEQYF.

Only one count was recorded for this clone. The chain combines TRBV9 with TRBJ1-6, with D possibly matching TRBD1 (6 bases). Between the trimmed V and J ends, which lost 0 bases and 6 bases, there was a span of 13 bases. CDR3 length: 16 residues. Germline CDR1 is SGDLS and CDR2 is YYNGEE. CDR3 loop: CASSVVPGDANSPLHF. Written as DNA, the CDR3 is TGTGCCAGCAGCGTAGTTCCAGGGGACGCTAATTCACCCCTCCACTTT. Together with reference TRBV9 and TRBJ1-6, the CDR3 gives the full variable domain: DSGVTQTPKHLITATGQRVTLRCSPRSGDLSVYWYQQSLDQGLQFLIQYYNGEERAKGNILERFSAQQFPDLHSELNLSSLELGDSALYFCASSVVPGDANSPLHFGNGTRLTVT.

V gene TRBV28 combines with J gene TRBJ1-5; possibly TRBD1 for D (5 bases). This CDR3 is built from 14 residues. Looked up from germline, CDR1 is MDHEN and CDR2 is SYDVKM. V lost 6 bases and J 8 bases, leaving 17 bases between the germline ends. The CDR3 is CASRGGGWLEPQHF. For the CDR3, the DNA is TGTGCCAGCAGGGGCGGGGGGTGGTTGGAGCCCCAGCATTTT. The variable domain in full, with the rest retrieved from reference TRBV28 and TRBJ1-5, is DVKVTQSSRYLVKRTGEKVFLECVQDMDHENMFWYRQDPGLGLRLIYFSYDVKMKEKGDIPEGYSVSREKKERFSLILESASTNQTSMYLCASRGGGWLEPQHFGDGTRLSIL.